Listed here is a single TCR beta chain. The record originates from a study of cytomegalovirus exposure and HLA in healthy donors. Germline V gene sequence: CDR1 SEHNR, CDR2 FQNEAQ (reference sequence). V lost 5 bases to trimming and J lost 1 base, with 4 bases between them. CDR3 length: 12 amino acids. The donors were in the approximately 130-subject validation cohort; that cohort was separate from the roughly 620-subject first cohort. The table came from immunoSEQ multiplex PCR; TCRdb's copy has only in-frame clones and leaves some out. The table lists approximately 170,000 clones, roughly 85% of them singletons, with roughly 15% in the top ten.

The V and J genes are TRBV7-9 and TRBJ2-3; D is undetermined. The material sequenced was PBMCs. The origin of this receptor is a man aged 18 to 35 in good health and CMV-seropositive. For the CDR3, the DNA is TGTGCCAGCAGCCCGGGCACAGATACGCAGTATTTT. Amino acid sequence: CASSPGTDTQYF.